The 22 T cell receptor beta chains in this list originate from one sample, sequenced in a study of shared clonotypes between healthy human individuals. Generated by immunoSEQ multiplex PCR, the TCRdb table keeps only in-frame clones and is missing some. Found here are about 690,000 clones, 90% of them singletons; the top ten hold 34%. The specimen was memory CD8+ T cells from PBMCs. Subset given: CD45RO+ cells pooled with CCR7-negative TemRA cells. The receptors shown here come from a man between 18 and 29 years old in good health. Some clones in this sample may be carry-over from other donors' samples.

The CDR3 sequence: CASSQDWTVNTEAFF. DNA of the CDR3: TGTGCCAGCAGCCAAGATTGGACGGTGAACACTGAAGCTTTCTTT. The rearrangement joins TRBV14 to TRBJ1-1, with D unclear. Trimming pared 0 bases from V and 0 bases from J, leaving 8 bases between. The CDR3 is made up of 15 amino acids. CDR1 is SGHDN, CDR2 FVKESK, per germline.

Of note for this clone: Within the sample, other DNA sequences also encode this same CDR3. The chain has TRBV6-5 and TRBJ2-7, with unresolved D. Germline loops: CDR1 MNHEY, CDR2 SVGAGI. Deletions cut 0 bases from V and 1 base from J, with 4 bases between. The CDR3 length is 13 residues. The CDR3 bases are TGTGCCAGCAGTTACTCGGGGTCCTACGAGCAGTACTTC. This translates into CASSYSGSYEQYF.

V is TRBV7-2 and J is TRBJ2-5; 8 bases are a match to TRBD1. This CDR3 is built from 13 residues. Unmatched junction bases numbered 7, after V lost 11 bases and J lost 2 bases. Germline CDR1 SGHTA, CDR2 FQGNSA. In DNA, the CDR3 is TGTGCCCACATCACAGGGGGGCAAGAGACCCAGTACTTC. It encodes CAHITGGQETQYF.

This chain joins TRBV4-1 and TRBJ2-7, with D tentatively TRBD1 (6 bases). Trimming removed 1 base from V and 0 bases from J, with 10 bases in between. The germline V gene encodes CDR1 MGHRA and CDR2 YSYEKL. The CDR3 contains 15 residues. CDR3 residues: CASSQGMGASYEQYF. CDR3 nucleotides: TGCGCCAGCAGCCAAGGTATGGGGGCCTCCTACGAGCAGTACTTC.

The chain's CDR3 is CASSEYGEQYF. The CDR3 coding sequence is TGTGCCAGCAGTGAATATGGCGAGCAGTACTTC. The V call is TRBV25-1, the J call TRBJ2-7; the D is unclear. V gave up 0 bases and J gave up 6 bases, with 3 bases separating them. The CDR3 runs 11 residues. Germline V gives CDR1 MGHDK, CDR2 SYGVNS.

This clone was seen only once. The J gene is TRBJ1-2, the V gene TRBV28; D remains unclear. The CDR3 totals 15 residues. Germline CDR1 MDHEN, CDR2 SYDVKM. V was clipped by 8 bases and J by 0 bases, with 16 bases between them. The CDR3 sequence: CASESRTNPNYGYTF. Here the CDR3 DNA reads TGTGCCAGCGAAAGTCGGACCAATCCTAACTATGGCTACACCTTC.

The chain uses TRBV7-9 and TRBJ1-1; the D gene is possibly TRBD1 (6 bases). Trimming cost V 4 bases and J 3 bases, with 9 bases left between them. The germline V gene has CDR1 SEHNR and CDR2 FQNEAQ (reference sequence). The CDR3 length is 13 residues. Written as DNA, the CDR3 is TGTGCCAGCAGCTATTCAGGGGACACTGAAGCTTTCTTT. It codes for CASSYSGDTEAFF.

The CDR3 is CASSPIAGGTIPNTEAFF. The CDR3 DNA reads TGTGCCAGCAGCCCCATTGCGGGGGGGACAATTCCGAACACTGAAGCTTTCTTT. V is TRBV7-9 and J is TRBJ1-1, with a tentative D call TRBD1 (6 bases). This CDR3 region has 18 residues. Germline V gives CDR1 SEHNR, CDR2 FQNEAQ (reference sequence). Deletions cut 5 bases from V and 1 base from J, with 23 bases between.

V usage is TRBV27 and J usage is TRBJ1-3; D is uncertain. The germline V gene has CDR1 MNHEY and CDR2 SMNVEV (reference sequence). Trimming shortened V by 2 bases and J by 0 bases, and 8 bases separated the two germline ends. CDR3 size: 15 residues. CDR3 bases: TGTGCCAGCAGTTTAGTGGGTAGCTCTGGAAACACCATATATTTT. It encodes CASSLVGSSGNTIYF.

This chain's CDR3 is CASSSWDSYEQYF. CDR3 DNA sequence: TGTGCCAGCAGCAGTTGGGACAGCTACGAGCAGTACTTC. The chain employs TRBV5-6 and TRBJ2-7; 7 positions agree with TRBD1. V trimming: 4 bases; J trimming: 3 bases; junction bases outside the gene matches: 4. Germline V lookup: CDR1 SGHDT, CDR2 YYEEEE. This CDR3 has 13 amino acids.

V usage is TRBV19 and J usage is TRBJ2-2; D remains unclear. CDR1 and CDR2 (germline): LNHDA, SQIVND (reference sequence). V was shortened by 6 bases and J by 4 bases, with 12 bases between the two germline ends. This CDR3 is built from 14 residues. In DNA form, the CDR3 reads TGTGCCAGTAGCCTGGGGTGGGGCACCGGGGAGCTGTTTTTT. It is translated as CASSLGWGTGELFF. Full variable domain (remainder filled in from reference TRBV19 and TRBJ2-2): DGGITQSPKYLFRKEGQNVTLSCEQNLNHDAMYWYRQDPGQGLRLIYYSQIVNDFQKGDIAEGYSVSREKKESFPLTVTSAQKNPTAFYLCASSLGWGTGELFFGEGSRLTVL.

CDR3 DNA sequence: TGCAGCGTTGGACTCGGGAGTCATGCAACTAATGAAAAACTGTTTTTT. The encoded protein is CSVGLGSHATNEKLFF. V and J are TRBV29-1 and TRBJ1-4; D is uncertain. Trimming stripped 4 bases from V and 0 bases from J, with 15 bases between. The CDR3 spans 16 residues. Looked up from germline, CDR1 is SQVTM and CDR2 is ANQGSEA.

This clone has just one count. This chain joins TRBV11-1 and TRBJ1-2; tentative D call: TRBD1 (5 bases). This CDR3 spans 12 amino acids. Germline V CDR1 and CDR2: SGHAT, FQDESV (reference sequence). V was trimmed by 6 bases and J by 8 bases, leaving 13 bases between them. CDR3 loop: CASSFGTGGYTF. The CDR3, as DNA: TGTGCCAGCAGTTTCGGGACTGGAGGCTACACCTTC.

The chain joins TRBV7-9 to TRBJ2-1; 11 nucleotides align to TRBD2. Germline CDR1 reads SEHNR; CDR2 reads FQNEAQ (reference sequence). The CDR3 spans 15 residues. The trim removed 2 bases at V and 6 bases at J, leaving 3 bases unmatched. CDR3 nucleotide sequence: TGTGCCAGCAGCTTAAAACTAGCGGGAGTCAATGAGCAGTTCTTC. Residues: CASSLKLAGVNEQFF.

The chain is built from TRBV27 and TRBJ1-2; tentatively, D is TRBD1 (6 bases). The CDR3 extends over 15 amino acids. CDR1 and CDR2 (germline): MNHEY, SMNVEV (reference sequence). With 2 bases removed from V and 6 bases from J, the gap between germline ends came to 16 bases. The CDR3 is CASSLVGGRLDGYTF. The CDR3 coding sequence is TGTGCCAGCAGTTTAGTTGGGGGCCGCCTAGATGGCTACACCTTC.

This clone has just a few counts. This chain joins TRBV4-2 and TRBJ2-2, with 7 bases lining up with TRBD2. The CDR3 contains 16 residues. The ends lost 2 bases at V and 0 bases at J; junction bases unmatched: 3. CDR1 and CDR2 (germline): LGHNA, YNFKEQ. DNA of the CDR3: TGTGCCAGCAGCCAAAGGGACTACACGAACACCGGGGAGCTGTTTTTT. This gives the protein CASSQRDYTNTGELFF.

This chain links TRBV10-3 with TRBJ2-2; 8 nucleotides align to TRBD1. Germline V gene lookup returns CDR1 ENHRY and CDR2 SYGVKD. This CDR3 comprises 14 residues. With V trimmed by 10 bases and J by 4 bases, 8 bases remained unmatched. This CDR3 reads CATQDRGGTGELFF. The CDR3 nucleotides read TGTGCCACCCAAGACAGGGGTGGCACCGGGGAGCTGTTTTTT.

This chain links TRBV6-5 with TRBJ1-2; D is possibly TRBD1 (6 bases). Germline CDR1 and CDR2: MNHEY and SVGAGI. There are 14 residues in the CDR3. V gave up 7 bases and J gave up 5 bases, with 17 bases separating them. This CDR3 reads CASTPQGHGYGYTF. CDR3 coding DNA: TGTGCCAGCACCCCACAGGGTCACGGGTATGGCTACACCTTC.

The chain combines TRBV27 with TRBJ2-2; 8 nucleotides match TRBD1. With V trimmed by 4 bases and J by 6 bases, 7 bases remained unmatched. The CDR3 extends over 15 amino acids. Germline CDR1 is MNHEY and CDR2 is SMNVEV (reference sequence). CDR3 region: CASSSTDRAAGELFF. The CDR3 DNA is TGTGCCAGCAGTTCGACGGACAGGGCCGCCGGGGAGCTGTTTTTT.

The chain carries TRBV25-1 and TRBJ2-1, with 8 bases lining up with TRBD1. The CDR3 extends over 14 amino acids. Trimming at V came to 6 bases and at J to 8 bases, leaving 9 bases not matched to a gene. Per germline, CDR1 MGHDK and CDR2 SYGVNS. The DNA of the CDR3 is TGTGCCAGCAGATCAGGGGGCCAGGGCTATGAGCAGTTCTTC. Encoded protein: CASRSGGQGYEQFF.

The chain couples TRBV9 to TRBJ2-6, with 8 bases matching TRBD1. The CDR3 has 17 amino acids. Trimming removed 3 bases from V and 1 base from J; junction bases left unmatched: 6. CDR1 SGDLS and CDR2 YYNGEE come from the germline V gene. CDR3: CASSEGRGRSGANVLTF. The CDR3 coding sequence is TGTGCCAGCAGCGAGGGCAGGGGGCGATCTGGGGCCAACGTCCTGACTTTC.

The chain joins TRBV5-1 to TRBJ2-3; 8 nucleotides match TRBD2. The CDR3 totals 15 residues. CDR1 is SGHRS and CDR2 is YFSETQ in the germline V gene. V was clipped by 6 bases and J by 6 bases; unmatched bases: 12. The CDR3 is CASKASGFGGDTQYF. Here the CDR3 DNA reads TGCGCCAGCAAGGCTAGCGGGTTTGGAGGTGATACGCAGTATTTT.